The present T cell receptor beta chain was sequenced within a study of response to subunit inactivated influenza vaccine. Whole-study findings and limits: Authors suggested seasonal influenza vaccinations each recruit few new T cells.

There are 17 residues in the CDR3. Looked up from germline, CDR1 is DFQATT and CDR2 is SNEGSKA (reference sequence). Between the trimmed V and J ends, which lost 0 bases and 0 bases, there was a span of 12 bases. TCRdb ran MiXCR on the RT-PCR reads and lists one entry per CDR3 protein. The data hold a few hundred thousand distinct CDR3 sequences, with 11% observed a single time. As for this clonotype: Its antigen is undetermined.

These records were also assigned to another study, of T cells expressing NK-cell markers. That report notes: A 5'RACE template switching approach incorporating UMIs was used to make TCR beta cDNA. Investigators obtained TCR beta repertoires from sorted CD3+CD56+NKG2C+, CD3+CD56+NKG2C- and CD3+CD56-NKG2C+ T cells. The contribution of dominant NKG2C+ clonotypes to CD8+ T cells in about six donors was roughly 1.0-7.5%.

The genes are TRBV20-1 and TRBJ2-6; D is uncertain. Sequencing was performed on PBMCs from blood, taken on the day of vaccination. This receptor was identified in a man aged 50 or older who received an inactivated influenza vaccine. Written as DNA, the CDR3 is TGCAGTGCTAGAGATGGGCAGCCGAGCTCTGGGGCCAACGTCCTGACTTTC. Translation: CSARDGQPSSGANVLTF.